Sequencing of this TCR beta chain was carried out in a study of response to subunit inactivated influenza vaccine. Study observations and caveats: There was a suggestion from the authors that each seasonal influenza vaccination recruits few new T cells.

Using its own MiXCR run on the RT-PCR reads, TCRdb lists one record per CDR3 protein. The sample includes 650,000 to 850,000 distinct CDR3 sequences, around 14% seen only once; the top ten take 6.5% to 8.5%. Note on this clonotype: Its specificity is not known.

The CDR3 loop spans 13 amino acids. Germline V gene sequence: CDR1 MNHNS, CDR2 SASEGT. V was clipped by 7 bases and J by 1 base, with 10 bases between them. This material consisted of PBMCs from blood, taken less than 15 days before vaccination. The source of this sequence is a man aged 45 to 65 who received an inactivated influenza vaccine. The V call is TRBV6-1, the J call TRBJ1-1; D is uncertain. CDR3 protein: CASMSPSNTEAFF. CDR3 nucleotides: TGTGCCAGCATGTCACCGTCGAACACTGAAGCTTTCTTT.